The 32 T cell receptor beta chains below come from one sample, sequenced in a study of identical twins. TCRdb ran MiXCR on the 5' RACE reads and lists one entry per CDR3 protein. This sample has some 320,000 distinct CDR3 sequences, with around an eighth found just once. In addition, the sample was reused for a study of yellow fever vaccine responses in identical twins.

Sequenced material: CD8+ T cells sorted from blood. The receptor source for this set is a woman younger than 30 in good health.

The CDR3: CASSESGGPINEQFF. The CDR3, as DNA: TGCGCCAGCAGTGAGTCGGGAGGCCCTATAAATGAGCAGTTCTTC. V and J are TRBV10-2 and TRBJ2-1; tentative D call: TRBD2 (6 bases). CDR3 size: 15 residues. CDR1 and CDR2 from the germline V gene are WSHSY and SAAADI. V gave up 0 bases and J gave up 7 bases, with 13 bases separating them.

This rearrangement joins TRBV7-8 to TRBJ2-5; 12 bases agree with TRBD2. Trimming cost V 5 bases and J 5 bases; bases outside gene matches: 6. The germline V gene has CDR1 SGHVS and CDR2 FQNEAQ. The CDR3 totals 15 residues. CDR3 nucleotides: TGTGCCAGCAGCCCTAGCGGGGGGGGGTTTGAGACCCAGTACTTC. It is translated as CASSPSGGGFETQYF.

This clonotype has a handful of counts. The chain carries TRBV29-1 and TRBJ2-1; 7 positions agree with TRBD2. V trimming: 6 bases; J trimming: 7 bases; junction bases outside the gene matches: 6. This CDR3 region has 12 residues. Germline CDR1 is SQVTM and CDR2 is ANQGSEA. The CDR3 reads CSVGGWGNEQFF. DNA of the CDR3: TGCAGCGTGGGAGGGTGGGGAAATGAGCAGTTCTTC.

This chain connects TRBV5-1 to TRBJ2-3; D is uncertain. Germline assignment: CDR1 SGHRS and CDR2 YFSETQ. V lost 0 bases and J 0 bases, leaving 11 bases between the germline ends. The CDR3 length is 16 residues. For the CDR3, the DNA is TGCGCCAGCAGCTTGGCTGGACCAACTAGCACAGATACGCAGTATTTT. This sequence encodes CASSLAGPTSTDTQYF.

This sequence joins TRBV7-9 and TRBJ2-7, with TRBD2 matching 10 bases. The CDR3 runs to 17 residues. The J segment lost 4 bases and the V segment lost 1 base, leaving 10 bases of the junction unmatched. Germline CDR1 and CDR2: SEHNR and FQNEAQ (reference sequence). The CDR3 region has the DNA TGTGCCAGCAGCTTAGGTTTTGATGCTAGCGGGAGTTACGAGCAGTACTTC. Translation gives CASSLGFDASGSYEQYF.

There are many counts of this clonotype. The chain links TRBV7-3 to TRBJ2-5; 8 bases fit TRBD1. This CDR3 has 13 residues. Germline trimming cut 4 bases from V and 4 bases from J; bases unmatched to any gene: 2. In germline, CDR1 is SGHTA, CDR2 FQGTGA. The CDR3 is CASSSDRGETQYF. CDR3 DNA: TGTGCCAGCAGCTCAGACAGGGGAGAGACCCAGTACTTC.

The V gene is TRBV12-5, the J gene TRBJ2-1, with D unresolved. Germline-derived CDR1 and CDR2 are LGHNT and FRNRAP. The V and J ends lost 2 bases and 5 bases respectively, with 4 bases between them. This CDR3 contains 12 residues. The CDR3 reads CASGLPHNEQFF. The CDR3 coding sequence is TGTGCTAGTGGTTTGCCGCACAATGAGCAGTTCTTC.

This rearrangement joins TRBV10-3 to TRBJ2-5; unclear D gene. The V and J ends lost 2 bases and 5 bases respectively, with 12 bases between them. The germline V gene has CDR1 ENHRY and CDR2 SYGVKD. The CDR3 consists of 14 residues. The CDR3, as DNA: TGTGCCATCAGTGAGATGGGTACTTCGGAGACCCAGTACTTC. This sequence encodes CAISEMGTSETQYF.

This clonotype occurred a few times. The chain carries TRBV5-8 and TRBJ2-3; D uncertain. The germline V gene encodes CDR1 SGHTS and CDR2 YDEGEE. Trimming shortened V by 4 bases and J by 6 bases, and 15 bases separated the two germline ends. This CDR3 is 14 amino acids long. CDR3 sequence reads: CASSTRPHLDTQYF. Written as DNA, the CDR3 is TGTGCCAGCAGCACTCGACCGCACCTGGATACGCAGTATTTT.

This clonotype was detected a few times. The V and J genes are TRBV20-1 and TRBJ2-7; 8 bases align to TRBD1. The V gene end was trimmed by 1 base and the J gene end by 2 bases; junction bases not matched to a gene: 4. Germline V CDR1 and CDR2: DFQATT, SNEGSKA (reference sequence). CDR3 length equals 14 residues. In DNA, the CDR3 is TGCAGTGCTAGAGGAGGACAGGGCACCTACGAGCAGTACGTC. This translates into CSARGGQGTYEQYV.

This clonotype was detected a few times. The chain joins TRBV9 to TRBJ2-7; D is ambiguous. This CDR3 has 16 amino acids. V shed 4 bases and J shed 3 bases, with 20 bases lying between them. CDR1 and CDR2 (germline): SGDLS, YYNGEE. This CDR3 reads CASSLVDTGPYYEQYF. CDR3 coding DNA: TGTGCCAGCAGCCTAGTAGACACCGGCCCCTACTACGAGCAGTACTTC.

This clonotype has ten or more counts. The chain recombines TRBV5-1 with TRBJ2-3, with TRBD1 matching 9 bases. Trimming at V came to 4 bases and at J to 2 bases, leaving 5 bases not matched to a gene. Germline-derived CDR1 and CDR2 are SGHRS and YFSETQ. The CDR3 runs 15 residues. The CDR3 sequence is CASSPWDRDTDTQYF. The CDR3 coding sequence is TGCGCCAGCAGCCCCTGGGACAGGGACACAGATACGCAGTATTTT.

The chain carries TRBV20-1 and TRBJ2-1; D is unclear. The CDR3 runs to 16 residues. Germline V gene data show CDR1 as DFQATT and CDR2 as SNEGSKA (reference sequence). V lost 1 base and J lost 0, with 13 bases in between. The CDR3 DNA reads as TGCAGTGCTAGAGCGTACAACCAGAGCTCCTACAATGAGCAGTTCTTC. Translation: CSARAYNQSSYNEQFF.

This clonotype was observed a handful of times. The CDR3 reads CASSMTTYTEAFF. CDR3 DNA sequence: TGTGCCAGCAGTATGACAACCTACACTGAAGCTTTCTTT. The chain has TRBV12-3 or TRBV12-4 and TRBJ1-1; no firm D call. This CDR3 contains 13 residues. V was pared by 5 bases and J by 3 bases, with 10 bases between.

This clonotype came up many times. V and J are TRBV29-1 and TRBJ2-1; no definite D call. Germline-derived CDR1 and CDR2 are SQVTM and ANQGSEA. This CDR3 is built from 13 residues. With 4 bases removed from V and 0 bases from J, the gap between germline ends came to 7 bases. The DNA for the CDR3 is TGCAGCGTTGTGGGCAGCTCCTACAATGAGCAGTTCTTC. Encoded protein: CSVVGSSYNEQFF.

This clonotype was found a few times. V is TRBV9 and J is TRBJ2-3; 9 positions agree with TRBD1. The V segment lost 3 bases and the J segment 2 bases; nucleotides outside the gene matches: 4. CDR1 SGDLS and CDR2 YYNGEE come from the germline V gene. The CDR3 covers 15 residues. CDR3 DNA sequence: TGTGCCAGCAGCGCCCGGACAGGGGCCACAGATACGCAGTATTTT. It translates to CASSARTGATDTQYF.

As DNA, the CDR3 is TGTGCCAGCAGGCGGGACAGGGAGACCCAGTACTTC. Amino acid sequence: CASRRDRETQYF. The chain recombines TRBV6-1 with TRBJ2-5; TRBD1 matches 8 bases. Losses at the gene ends were 6 bases for V and 5 bases for J; bases not matched to a gene: 2. Germline CDR1 and CDR2: MNHNS and SASEGT. The CDR3 contains 12 residues.

V usage is TRBV7-6 and J usage is TRBJ2-5, with 8 positions matching TRBD2. Germline loops: CDR1 SGHVS, CDR2 FNYEAQ. Trimming removed 5 bases from V and 0 bases from J; junction bases left unmatched: 8. The CDR3 runs to 16 residues. CDR3 sequence: CASSAFSGEYQETQYF. DNA for the CDR3: TGTGCCAGCAGCGCCTTTAGCGGGGAGTACCAAGAGACCCAGTACTTC.

The table lists this clonotype with a few counts. The genes are TRBV7-9 and TRBJ2-7; 9 nucleotides line up with TRBD1. Germline trimming cut 4 bases from V and 3 bases from J; bases unmatched to any gene: 7. Germline values: CDR1 SEHNR, CDR2 FQNEAQ (reference sequence). The CDR3 length is 15 residues. In DNA, the CDR3 is TGTGCCAGCAGCTCGAGCCGGGACAGGGACTACGAGCAGTACTTC. Its protein is CASSSSRDRDYEQYF.

This clonotype was counted between two and nine times. The rearrangement uses TRBV12-3 or TRBV12-4 and TRBJ2-1; the D is unclear. The CDR3 runs 13 residues. Trimming removed 2 bases at V and 5 bases at J, with 7 bases between. In DNA, the CDR3 is TGTGCCAGCAGTTTAAACGGAAACAATGAGCAGTTCTTC. Translating it yields CASSLNGNNEQFF.

This clonotype is a singleton in its sample. The chain joins TRBV12-3 or TRBV12-4 to TRBJ2-7; D remains ambiguous. The V end was cut by 3 bases, the J end by 3 bases, with 6 bases between. The CDR3 covers 12 residues. The DNA of the CDR3 is TGTGCCAGCAGTTTGGCTATCTACGAGCAGTACTTC. Protein sequence: CASSLAIYEQYF.

The sample holds a few counts of this clonotype. The rearrangement joins TRBV7-7 to TRBJ2-5, with TRBD1 matching over 10 bases. V shed 5 bases and J 5 bases; nucleotides not matched to a gene: 14. Germline V lookup: CDR1 SSHAT, CDR2 FNYEAQ (reference sequence). This CDR3 is built from 17 residues. The CDR3 protein is CASSPPPTGGDSETQYF. CDR3 DNA: TGTGCCAGCAGCCCCCCCCCGACAGGGGGCGATTCGGAGACCCAGTACTTC.

The chain has TRBV7-3 and TRBJ2-2; D possibly corresponds to TRBD1 (6 bases). Trimming shortened V by 3 bases and J by 6 bases, and 11 bases separated the two germline ends. Per germline, CDR1 SGHTA and CDR2 FQGTGA. This CDR3 spans 14 amino acids. Here the CDR3 reads CASSFAGDPGELFF. CDR3 bases: TGTGCCAGCAGCTTTGCAGGGGACCCCGGGGAGCTGTTTTTT.

The V gene is TRBV20-1, the J gene TRBJ2-7; a possible D gene is TRBD2 (6 bases). The CDR3 is 13 residues long. Per germline, CDR1 DFQATT and CDR2 SNEGSKA (reference sequence). The V and J ends lost 4 bases and 7 bases respectively, with 17 bases between them. CDR3 nucleotide sequence: TGCAGTGCTACGCCGGGAGCCCCGAGGGAGCAGTACGTC. The encoded protein is CSATPGAPREQYV.

This clonotype has only a few counts. The chain has TRBV20-1 and TRBJ1-5, with D possibly being TRBD1 (6 bases). Between the trimmed V and J ends, which lost 3 bases and 4 bases, there was a span of 7 bases. Germline V gene sequence: CDR1 DFQATT, CDR2 SNEGSKA (reference sequence). This CDR3 contains 12 residues. CDR3 sequence reads: CSASTGNQPQHF. The CDR3 bases are TGCAGTGCTAGCACAGGGAATCAGCCCCAGCATTTT.

This chain links TRBV21-1 with TRBJ2-7; TRBD1 reflects the table's D call only, with no check against the DNA. TRBV21-1 is a pseudogene. The length of the CDR3 is 12 residues. CDR3 loop: CASTHRAYEQYF. The CDR3 coding sequence is TGTGCCAGCACTCACAGGGCCTACGAGCAGTACTTC.

This clonotype came up a few times. The CDR3 sequence is CASSVPLAEALATFF. The DNA of the CDR3 is TGTGCCAGCAGCGTACCCTTGGCGGAGGCGCTAGCGACGTTCTTC. The chain joins TRBV9 to TRBJ2-1; D is possibly TRBD2 (6 bases). The CDR3 extends over 15 amino acids. Germline values: CDR1 SGDLS, CDR2 YYNGEE. V lost 1 base, J lost 15 bases, and 23 bases lay in between.

The sample holds a few counts of this clonotype. The gene calls are TRBV2 and TRBJ2-7; D is possibly TRBD1 (5 bases). V was trimmed by 6 bases and J by 6 bases, leaving 15 bases between them. There are 13 residues in the CDR3. Per the germline V gene, CDR1 is SNHLY and CDR2 is FYNNEI. The CDR3 loop reads CASSETQGTEQYV. CDR3 coding DNA: TGTGCCAGCAGCGAGACTCAGGGAACCGAGCAGTACGTC.

V and J are TRBV5-8 and TRBJ2-7; 8 positions agree with TRBD1. Germline loops: CDR1 SGHTS, CDR2 YDEGEE. After removal of 4 bases from V and 6 bases from J, the junction contained 9 bases not matched to a gene. This CDR3 is 14 amino acids long. CDR3 DNA: TGTGCCAGCAGCCCGTTGGACAGGGACGGCGAGCAGTACGTC. This translates into CASSPLDRDGEQYV.

The V and J genes are TRBV5-5 and TRBJ2-1; the match to TRBD2 covers 12 bases. CDR1 and CDR2 (germline): SGHKS, YYEKEE (reference sequence). CDR3 length: 14 amino acids. J gave up 10 bases and V 2 bases, and 4 bases lay outside the gene matches. Here the CDR3 reads CASSFRLAGAEQFF. The CDR3 DNA reads TGTGCCAGCAGCTTCAGACTAGCGGGGGCGGAGCAGTTCTTC.

This clonotype showed up just a few times. This chain links TRBV12-3 or TRBV12-4 with TRBJ2-1; 8 bases are shared with TRBD1. J gave up 7 bases and V 6 bases, and 11 bases lay outside the gene matches. The CDR3 covers 15 residues. The CDR3 here is CASRDNQGALNEQFF. As DNA, the CDR3 is TGTGCCAGCAGGGACAATCAGGGGGCTTTGAATGAGCAGTTCTTC.

Only one count was recorded for this clonotype. This chain links TRBV20-1 with TRBJ2-7; 7 bases agree with TRBD1. The CDR3 spans 16 residues. Germline CDR1 reads DFQATT; CDR2 reads SNEGSKA (reference sequence). With 0 bases clipped from V and 4 bases from J, the junction kept 12 bases outside the gene matches. The CDR3 reads CSARDRAKGARYEQYV. The CDR3 region has the DNA TGCAGTGCTAGAGATCGGGCAAAGGGGGCGCGGTACGAGCAGTACGTC.